The T cell receptor (beta chain) described here comes from a study of blood T cells in healthy people across ages. Primers used in a second PCR of roughly 7 to 11 cycles were a sample-barcoded 5' primer and a J-beta primer mix. TCRdb passed the 5' RACE reads through MiXCR, listing each CDR3 protein once. The repertoire consists of under 800,000 distinct CDR3 sequences, with roughly 41% occurring once and the leading ten covering under 25%. This clonotype has a handful of counts. The receptor was isolated from a woman in her fifties or sixties in good health. The sample consisted of blood.

CDR3 coding DNA: TGTGCCAGCAGCCAACCGACGACATTCTCAGGCAACGTCCTGACTTTC. The encoded protein is CASSQPTTFSGNVLTF. This sequence joins TRBV14 and TRBJ2-6; D is undetermined. Germline loops: CDR1 SGHDN, CDR2 FVKESK. The length of the CDR3 is 16 residues. V lost 2 bases and J 9 bases, leaving 17 bases between the germline ends.